This TCR beta chain is drawn from a study of blood T cell repertoires in COVID-19. Note on this clone: In this CDR3 the conserved last residue, phenylalanine or tryptophan, is missing, so a read error is likely. It is unclear where the CDR3 begins or ends on the DNA, so no DNA is shown, and the CDR3 is as TCRdb lists it.

Germline V gene lookup returns CDR1 LGHDT and CDR2 YNNKEL (reference sequence). The CDR3 is 11 amino acids in total, end residues counted. TCRdb keeps only in-frame clones here, not all; method: immunoSEQ multiplex PCR. Of hundreds of thousands of clones in the sample, about 87% were seen once. The receptor was isolated from a woman between 45 and 65 years old who had recovered from COVID-19. Sequencing input: PBMCs or T cells enriched from blood (not recorded which). V is TRBV3-1 (or the pseudogene TRBV3-2) and J is TRBJ1-4. CDR3 region: CASSQGVTITL.